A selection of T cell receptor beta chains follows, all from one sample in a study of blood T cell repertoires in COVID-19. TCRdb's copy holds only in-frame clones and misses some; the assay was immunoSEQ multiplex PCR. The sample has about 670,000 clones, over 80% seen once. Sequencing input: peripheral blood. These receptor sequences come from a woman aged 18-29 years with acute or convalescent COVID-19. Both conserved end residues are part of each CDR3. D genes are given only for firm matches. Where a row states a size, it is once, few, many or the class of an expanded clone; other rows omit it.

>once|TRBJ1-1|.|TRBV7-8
TGTGCCAGCAGCCCACGGCAGGGATGGTACACTGAAGCTTTCTTT
CASSPRQGWYTEAFF
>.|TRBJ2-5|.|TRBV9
TGTGCCAGCAGCGTAGGGGGGACTGATCTAGAGACCCAGTACTTC
CASSVGGTDLETQYF
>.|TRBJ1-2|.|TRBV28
TGTGCCAGCAGTTTGCGGCAGATTGTTTATGGCTACACCTTC
CASSLRQIVYGYTF
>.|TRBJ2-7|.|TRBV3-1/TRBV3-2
TGTGCCAGCAGCCTATCTAGGGGCATAGCCGAGCAGTACTTC
CASSLSRGIAEQYF
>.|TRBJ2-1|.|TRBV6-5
TGTGCCAGCAGTTCTCTCGACAGCTCTTCCTACAATGAGCAGTTCTTC
CASSSLDSSSYNEQFF
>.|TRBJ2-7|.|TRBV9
TGTGCCAGCAGCGTAGACGGGATGGCAGCCTACGAGCAGTACTTC
CASSVDGMAAYEQYF
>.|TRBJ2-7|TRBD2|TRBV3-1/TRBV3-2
TGTGCCAGCAGCCTAAAACTAGCGGGGGACTACGAGCAGTACTTC
CASSLKLAGDYEQYF
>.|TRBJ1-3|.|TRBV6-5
TGTGCCAGCAGACCGACTAGTGGGGCTTGGGACACCATATATTTT
CASRPTSGAWDTIYF
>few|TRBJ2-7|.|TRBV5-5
TGTGCCAGCAGCCCGAAACAGGAAACCTACGGGCAGTACTTC
CASSPKQETYGQYF
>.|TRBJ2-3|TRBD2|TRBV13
TGTGCCAGCAGCATTGGACTAGCGGAGTTGTCAGATACGCAGTATTTT
CASSIGLAELSDTQYF
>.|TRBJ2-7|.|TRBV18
TGTGCCAGCTCACCCGGACTCCCGAGCTCCTACGAGCAGTACTTC
CASSPGLPSSYEQYF
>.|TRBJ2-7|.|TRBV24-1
TGTGCCACCAGTGCCGGGGTGGGGAAGGGCGAGCAGTACTTC
CATSAGVGKGEQYF
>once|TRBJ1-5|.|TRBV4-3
TGCGCCAGCAGCCAAGATTTTGGCAGACATAGCAATCAGCCCCAGCATTTT
CASSQDFGRHSNQPQHF
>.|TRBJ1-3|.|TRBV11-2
TGTGCCAGCAGCCATACAGGATACTCTGGAAACACCATATATTTT
CASSHTGYSGNTIYF
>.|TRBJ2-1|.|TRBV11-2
TGTGCCAGCAGCTTAAGGGGCTTTTCCTACAATGAGCAGTTCTTC
CASSLRGFSYNEQFF
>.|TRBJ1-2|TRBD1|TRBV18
TGTGCCAGCTCACCACCCCTCCGAGGGGGCTCGGTCGGCTACACCTTC
CASSPPLRGGSVGYTF
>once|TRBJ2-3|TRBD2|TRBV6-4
TGTGCCAGTTCGACCGGGACTAGCGTGACAGATACGCAGTATTTT
CASSTGTSVTDTQYF
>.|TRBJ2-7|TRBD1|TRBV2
TGTGCCAGCAGTCCCGGGACAGGGGTCTACGAGCAGTACTTC
CASSPGTGVYEQYF
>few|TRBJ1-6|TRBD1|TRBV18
TGTGCCAGCTCCTCCGGGACAGGGAATTCACCCCTCCACTTT
CASSSGTGNSPLHF
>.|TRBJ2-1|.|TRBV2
TGTGCCAGCAGTGAACTGGCGGGGAACAATGAGCAGTTCTTC
CASSELAGNNEQFF